What follows are 9 T cell receptor beta chains derived from one specimen sequenced in a study of OX40 agonist ivuxolimab in advanced cancers. The assay was immunoSEQ multiplex PCR, and TCRdb's table has in-frame clones only and misses some. The sample includes more than 35,000 clones, 70% to 90% of them seen just once. The material sequenced was CD4+ or CD8+ T cells sorted from blood, taken in a trial of the OX40 agonist ivuxolimab. The receptors come from an adult with an advanced solid tumor such as melanoma, head and neck, liver or kidney cancer.

The chain combines TRBV5-4 with TRBJ2-3; perhaps D is TRBD1 or TRBD2 (5 bases each). CDR1 and CDR2 from the germline V gene are SGHNT and YYREEE (reference sequence). CDR3 size: 17 residues. Trimming took 0 bases from V and 0 from J, leaving 14 bases between them. The CDR3 sequence is CASSLGGGPGSTDTQYF. For the CDR3, the DNA is TGTGCCAGCAGCTTGGGGGGCGGGCCCGGTAGCACAGATACGCAGTATTTT.

V and J are TRBV10-1 and TRBJ1-1, with D possibly being TRBD1 (5 bases). The V gene's germline CDR1 is WNHNN and CDR2 SYGVQD (reference sequence). The CDR3 totals 14 residues. The V end lost 2 bases, the J end lost 4 bases, and 11 bases lay between the germline ends. CDR3 in amino acids: CASSEGGGGTEAFF. DNA of the CDR3: TGCGCCAGCAGTGAGGGGGGTGGAGGCACTGAAGCTTTCTTT.

In this sample, this clone turned up once. V and J are TRBV11-3 and TRBJ2-1; D ambiguous. From germline, CDR1 is SGHNT and CDR2 YENEEA. This CDR3 spans 13 amino acids. V was shortened by 4 bases and J by 4 bases, with 8 bases between the two germline ends. CDR3 protein: CASSSDGYNEQFF. The CDR3 DNA reads as TGTGCCAGCAGCTCGGACGGTTACAATGAGCAGTTCTTC.

This chain uses TRBV4-1 with TRBJ1-5; no reliable D call. This CDR3 region has 14 residues. Looked up from germline, CDR1 is MGHRA and CDR2 is YSYEKL. Trimming removed 2 bases at V and 3 bases at J, with 8 bases between. In nucleotides, the CDR3 is TGCGCCAGCAGCCAATTCCGAGTCAATCAGCCCCAGCATTTT. Its protein product is CASSQFRVNQPQHF.

This chain uses TRBV30 with TRBJ2-7, with a weak D call TRBD2 (5 bases). CDR3 length: 12 amino acids. The germline gives CDR1 GTSNPN, CDR2 SVGIG (reference sequence). Deletions cut 0 bases from V and 5 bases from J, with 8 bases between. This CDR3 is CAWSVEGHEQYF. CDR3 nucleotide sequence: TGTGCCTGGAGTGTAGAGGGCCACGAGCAGTACTTC.

The J gene is TRBJ2-3, the V gene TRBV12-5; 8 bases align to TRBD2. The germline gives CDR1 LGHNT, CDR2 FRNRAP. The CDR3 spans 13 residues. With V trimmed by 6 bases and J by 7 bases, 6 bases remained unmatched. The CDR3 sequence is CASGPSGGHTQYF. CDR3 in DNA: TGTGCTAGTGGCCCAAGCGGGGGACATACGCAGTATTTT. Using reference TRBV12-5 and TRBJ2-3 for the parts outside the CDR3, the full variable domain is DARVTQTPRHKVTEMGQEVTMRCQPILGHNTVFWYRQTMMQGLELLAYFRNRAPLDDSGMPKDRFSAEMPDATLATLKIQPSEPRDSAVYFCASGPSGGHTQYFGPGTRLTVL.

V and J are TRBV27 and TRBJ2-2; maybe TRBD1 (5 bases). Looked up from germline, CDR1 is MNHEY and CDR2 is SMNVEV (reference sequence). V was trimmed by 4 bases and J by 6 bases, leaving 18 bases between them. This CDR3 has 16 amino acids. CDR3 DNA sequence: TGTGCCAGCAGTTCCGGCCGGGCAGGGTGGTCCGGGGAGCTGTTTTTT. As protein: CASSSGRAGWSGELFF.

CDR3 sequence reads: CASDVPGTGRGDQPQHF. CDR3 DNA: TGTGCCAGCGATGTACCCGGGACAGGGAGGGGAGATCAGCCCCAGCATTTT. The chain joins TRBV6-4 to TRBJ1-5; 9 positions agree with TRBD1. The CDR3 is made up of 17 amino acids. V shed 8 bases, J shed 5 bases, and the junction held 16 bases outside the gene matches. Germline V lookup: CDR1 MRHNA, CDR2 SNTAGT.

This clone was recorded once. The gene calls are TRBV2 and TRBJ2-3; D is perhaps TRBD1 (6 bases). Deletions cut 3 bases from V and 4 bases from J, with 14 bases between. This CDR3 spans 15 amino acids. Per germline, CDR1 SNHLY and CDR2 FYNNEI. CDR3 in DNA: TGTGCCAGCAGTGACCCAGGGGTCGTCGCAGATACGCAGTATTTT. Amino acid sequence: CASSDPGVVADTQYF.